This T cell receptor (beta chain) came from a study of cytomegalovirus exposure and HLA in healthy donors. Study-wide results and limits: A later analysis appeared to link common viral pathogens to several of the most significant clusters. With high specificity and sensitivity, the classifier reportedly diagnosed cytomegalovirus status.

A multiplex PCR was run with 60 Vbeta primers and 13 Jbeta primers. Repertoires were generated with immunoSEQ multiplex PCR, while TCRdb's copy carries only in-frame clones and drops some. Among roughly 150,000 clones, roughly 75% were seen once, and the ten largest hold under 1.5%. Each donor was nominally healthy when sampled (though unrecorded immune exposures were likely). This CDR3 contains 14 residues. Germline CDR1 reads SGHTA; CDR2 reads FQGNSA. V gave up 8 bases and J gave up 10 bases, with 21 bases separating them. Notes on this clone: Antigen unknown.

Sequencing was performed on PBMCs. The origin of this receptor is a man between 18 and 35 years old in good health and CMV-seronegative. V gene TRBV7-2 combines with J gene TRBJ2-1; possibly TRBD2 for D (7 bases). Written as DNA, the CDR3 is TGTGCCAGCCGGAGGCGTGTGGGGAGGGGGGAGCAGTTCTTC. Its protein is CASRRRVGRGEQFF.